The TCR gamma chain under discussion was sequenced for a study of gamma-delta chains in newborns, infants, children. Overall study context: Polyclonal expansion of innate γδ T cells after birth follows microbial exposure.

TCRdb re-called the reads with CATT. There are over 300 gamma-chain clones in the sample; roughly 80% occur only once, and roughly 15% lies in the top ten. Germline CDR1 and CDR2: GITISATS and ISYDGTV (reference sequence). The CDR3 consists of 20 residues. The V gene is TRGV9, but the J gene lacks a call. The sequenced sample was blood, obtained at baseline. This receptor was obtained from a child who was a newborn, infant or young child, either healthy, febrile or measles-vaccinated (not recorded which). This table probably holds off-target reads from a library built for another chain. The CDR3 coding sequence is TGTGCCTTTTTAGGGCTTCCTACGTCTGGGGGTCACCTATTGACAGCACAACTCTTCTTT. Amino acids: CAFLGLPTSGGHLLTAQLFF.